This T cell receptor (beta chain) derives from a study of T cell responses to AZD1222 COVID-19 vaccine. Findings of the study overall: Vaccine-related CD4 TCRs covered spike, predominating at 160-218 and 743-854. Repertoire sampling occurred only after the peak T cell response. Spike-specific TCR breadth rose after two AZD1222 doses, and depth rose as well.

The assay was immunoSEQ multiplex PCR, and TCRdb's table has in-frame clones only and misses some. The sample lists 130,000 or so clones, 92% occurring once. Germline CDR1 and CDR2: SNHLY and FYNNEI. V was pared by 7 bases and J by 7 bases, with 11 bases of the junction left unmatched. The CDR3 contains 15 residues. As to this clone: The target antigen is unknown.

Sequencing used peripheral blood, obtained 28 days after the second AZD1222 dose. The TCR was taken from an adult who received the AZD1222 COVID-19 vaccine. The chain combines TRBV2 with TRBJ2-5; 11 bases are a match to TRBD2. The CDR3 nucleotides are TGTGCCAGCACGAGATTGGGGACTAGCGGCTTGACCCAGTACTTC. Residues: CASTRLGTSGLTQYF.